Detailed here is one T cell receptor beta chain. Its antigen is undetermined. A second PCR of roughly 7 to 11 cycles used a sample-barcoded 5' primer and a J-beta primer mix. MiXCR was run by TCRdb on the 5' RACE reads, yielding one entry per CDR3 protein. Counted here are more than 1,400,000 distinct CDR3 sequences, about 43% occurring once; the ten biggest clones make up roughly 7.9%. This record comes from a study of blood T cells in healthy people across ages. Across the study: Through template switching, about one barcoded beta molecule was captured per two T cells, as measured in model experiments.

The CDR3 has 12 residues. Study-wide results and caveats: Unsorted PBMC material precluded a definitive naive versus antigen-experienced comparison.

No fewer than 5.5 micrograms of total RNA were isolated from every sample. V and J are TRBV21-1 and TRBJ2-7; TRBD1 was called by the table and not checked on the DNA. TRBV21-1 is given as a pseudogene. The sequence was obtained from a woman younger than 30 in good health. Material for sequencing was blood. The CDR3 reads CARKRDTYEQYF. The CDR3, as DNA: TGTGCTAGGAAGCGGGACACCTACGAGCAGTACTTC.